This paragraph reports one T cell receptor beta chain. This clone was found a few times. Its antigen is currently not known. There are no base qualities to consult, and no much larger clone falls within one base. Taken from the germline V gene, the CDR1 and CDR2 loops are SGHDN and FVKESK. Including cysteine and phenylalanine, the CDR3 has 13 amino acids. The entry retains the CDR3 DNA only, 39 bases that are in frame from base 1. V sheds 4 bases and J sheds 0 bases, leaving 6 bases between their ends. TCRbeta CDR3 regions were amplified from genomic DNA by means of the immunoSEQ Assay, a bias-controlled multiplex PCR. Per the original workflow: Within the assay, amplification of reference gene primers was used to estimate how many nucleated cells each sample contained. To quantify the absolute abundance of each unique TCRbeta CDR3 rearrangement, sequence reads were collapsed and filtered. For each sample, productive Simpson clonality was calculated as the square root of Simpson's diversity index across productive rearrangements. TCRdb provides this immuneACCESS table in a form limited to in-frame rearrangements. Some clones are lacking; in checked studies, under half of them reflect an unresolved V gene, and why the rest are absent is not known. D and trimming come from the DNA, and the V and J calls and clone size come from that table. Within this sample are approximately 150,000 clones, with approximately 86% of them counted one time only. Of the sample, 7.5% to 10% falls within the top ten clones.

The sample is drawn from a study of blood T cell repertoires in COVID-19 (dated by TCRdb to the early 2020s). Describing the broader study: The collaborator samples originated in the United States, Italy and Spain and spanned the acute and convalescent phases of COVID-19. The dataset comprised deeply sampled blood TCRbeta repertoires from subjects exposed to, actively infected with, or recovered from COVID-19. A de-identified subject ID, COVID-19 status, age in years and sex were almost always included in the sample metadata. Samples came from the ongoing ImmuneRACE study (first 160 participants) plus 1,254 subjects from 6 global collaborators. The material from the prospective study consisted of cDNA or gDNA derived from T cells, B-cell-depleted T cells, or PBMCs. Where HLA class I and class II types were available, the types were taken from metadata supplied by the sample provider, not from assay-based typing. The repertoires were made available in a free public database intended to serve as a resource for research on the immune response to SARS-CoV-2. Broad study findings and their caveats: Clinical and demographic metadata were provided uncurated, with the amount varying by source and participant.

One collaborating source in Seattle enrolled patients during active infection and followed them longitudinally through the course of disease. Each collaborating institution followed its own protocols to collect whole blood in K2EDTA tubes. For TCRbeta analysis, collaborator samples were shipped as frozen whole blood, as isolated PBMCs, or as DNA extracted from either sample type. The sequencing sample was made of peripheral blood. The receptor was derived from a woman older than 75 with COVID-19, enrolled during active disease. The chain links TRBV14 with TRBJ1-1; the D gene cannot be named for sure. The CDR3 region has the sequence CASSRGLNTEAFF. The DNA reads TGTGCCAGCAGCCGCGGGTTGAACACTGAAGCTTTCTTT.